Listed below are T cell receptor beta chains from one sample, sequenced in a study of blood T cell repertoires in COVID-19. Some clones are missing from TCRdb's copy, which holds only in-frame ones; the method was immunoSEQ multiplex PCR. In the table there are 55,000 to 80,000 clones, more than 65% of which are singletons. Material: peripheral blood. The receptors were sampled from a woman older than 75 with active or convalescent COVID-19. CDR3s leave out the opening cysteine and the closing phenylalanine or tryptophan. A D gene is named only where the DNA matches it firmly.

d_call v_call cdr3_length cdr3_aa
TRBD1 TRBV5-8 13 ASSLEQGTDEPQH
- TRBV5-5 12 ASSLGAGNNEQF
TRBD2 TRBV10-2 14 ASSEASGATGETQY
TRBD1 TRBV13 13 ASSLAGQLEGGYT
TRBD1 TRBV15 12 ATIPDRGSYGYT
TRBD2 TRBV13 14 ASSLSSGGRHNEQF
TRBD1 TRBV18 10 ASSPGDRAKY
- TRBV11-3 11 ASSFRGGTEAF
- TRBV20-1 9 SAGVNYGYT
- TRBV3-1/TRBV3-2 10 ASSHRDTEAF
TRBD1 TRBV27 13 ASSAGQARNEKLF
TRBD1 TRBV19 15 ASTSGGTGGFGTEAF
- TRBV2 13 ASSLIGVEKEKLF
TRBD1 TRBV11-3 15 ASSLDRGDRGLSGYT
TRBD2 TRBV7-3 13 ASSLAGVSTDTQY
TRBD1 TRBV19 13 ASSPAGDRGNGYT
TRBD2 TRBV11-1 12 ASKRGVDTGELF
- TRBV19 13 ASSIAARGAYGYT
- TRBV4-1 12 ASSQGRGGYGYT
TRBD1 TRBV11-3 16 ASTPGTGFPSRTGELF
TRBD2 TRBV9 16 ASSVYPHTSGGGNEQF
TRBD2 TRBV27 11 ASRRSGGYEQY
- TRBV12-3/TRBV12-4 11 ASSFWGDTEAF
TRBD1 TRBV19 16 ASSRGLDRGGLDYGYT
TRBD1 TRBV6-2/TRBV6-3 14 ASSDSGQGGNQPQH
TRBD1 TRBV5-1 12 ASGQQGGSYEQY
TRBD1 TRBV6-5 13 ASSRGWDRDQPQH
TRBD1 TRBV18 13 ASSADRGRTGGYT
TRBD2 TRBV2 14 ASSELAGGPQNIQY
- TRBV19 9 ATNSGAEQY
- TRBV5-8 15 ASSLGLSVRGNTEAF
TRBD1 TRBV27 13 ASSPTGTGAYGYT
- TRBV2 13 ASSGTRGGGNTIY
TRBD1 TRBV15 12 ATGQGRSNQPQH
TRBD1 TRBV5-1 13 ASSPGQDRTHEQY
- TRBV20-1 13 SASEPSAGSTEAF
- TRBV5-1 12 ASSPGISTDTQY
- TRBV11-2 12 ASSSQVTNYGYT
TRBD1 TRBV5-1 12 ASSSGQGWGEQY
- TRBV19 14 ASSTPGGQALGGYT
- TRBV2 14 ASSEAQGGSNEKLF
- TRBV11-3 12 ASSLVAENTEAF
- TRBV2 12 ASKRTAYTDTQY
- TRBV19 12 ASRPGTYSYEQY
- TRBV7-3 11 ASSLGSSGEQY
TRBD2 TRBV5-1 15 ASSSPTSISSTDTQY
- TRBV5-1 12 ASTPLSGDEKLF
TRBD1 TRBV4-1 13 ASSSSPGGGYGYT
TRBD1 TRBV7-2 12 ASSLKGAGYGYT
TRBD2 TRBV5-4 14 ASNGGLATGPDTQY
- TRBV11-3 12 ASSYPGVGTEAF
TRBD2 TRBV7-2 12 ASSLGARGGTQY
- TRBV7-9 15 ASSPSWGEDSGNTIY